What follows are 30 T cell receptor beta chains derived from one specimen sequenced in a study of blood T cells in healthy people across ages. A second 7 to 11 cycle PCR used barcoded and J-beta primers. One entry per CDR3 protein results from TCRdb running MiXCR on the 5' RACE reads. The sample includes fewer than 950,000 distinct CDR3 sequences, 53% seen only once; the top ten take 41%. Specimen: blood. The receptors shown here come from a man older than 75 in good health.

The V call is TRBV12-3 or TRBV12-4, the J call TRBJ2-2, with D unclear. Between the trimmed V and J ends, which lost 3 bases and 3 bases, there was a span of 14 bases. The CDR3 has 16 residues. CDR3 bases: TGTGCCAGCAGTTTTGATTTATTAGAACACACCGGGGAGCTGTTTTTT. It codes for CASSFDLLEHTGELFF.

The chain joins TRBV20-1 to TRBJ2-4; D remains ambiguous. The germline V gene has CDR1 DFQATT and CDR2 SNEGSKA (reference sequence). V was cut by 1 base and J by 13 bases, with 11 bases left in between. The CDR3 is 11 amino acids. This chain's CDR3 is CSARAVNEQYF. The CDR3 coding sequence is TGCAGTGCTAGAGCCGTCAATGAGCAGTACTTC.

This clonotype appeared a few times. V is TRBV7-2 and J is TRBJ2-1, with 8 bases aligning to TRBD2. The CDR3 consists of 16 residues. CDR1 is SGHTA, CDR2 FQGNSA, per germline. V trimming: 6 bases; J trimming: 3 bases; junction bases outside the gene matches: 10. CDR3 in amino acids: CASSLRTSSNYNEQFF. DNA of the CDR3: TGTGCCAGCAGTCTTAGGACTAGCAGCAACTACAATGAGCAGTTCTTC. Drawing the rest from reference TRBV7-2 and TRBJ2-1, the complete variable domain is GAGVSQSPSNKVTEKGKDVELRCDPISGHTALYWYRQSLGQGLEFLIYFQGNSAPDKSGLPSDRFSAERTGGSVSTLTIQRTQQEDSAVYLCASSLRTSSNYNEQFFGPGTRLTVL.

The chain has TRBV5-1 and TRBJ1-2; 8 nucleotides agree with TRBD1. This CDR3 is built from 14 residues. CDR1 and CDR2 (germline): SGHRS, YFSETQ. V shed 3 bases and J 6 bases; nucleotides not matched to a gene: 7. CDR3 in DNA: TGCGCCAGCAGCTCGGACGGGACAGGAAATGGCTACACCTTC. Amino acids: CASSSDGTGNGYTF.

This clonotype was observed a few times. This sequence joins TRBV11-2 and TRBJ2-3, with 8 bases lining up with TRBD1. With 5 bases clipped from V and 4 bases from J, the junction kept 8 bases outside the gene matches. The germline CDR1 and CDR2 sequences are SGHAT and FQNNGV. The CDR3 contains 15 residues. Here the CDR3 reads CASSTRRTGPDTQYF. DNA of the CDR3: TGTGCCAGCAGCACCAGGCGGACAGGGCCAGATACGCAGTATTTT.

The chain uses TRBV2 and TRBJ1-5; no clear D. The CDR3 runs 15 residues. The germline CDR1 and CDR2 sequences are SNHLY and FYNNEI. With 6 bases removed from V and 4 bases from J, the gap between germline ends came to 16 bases. CDR3 sequence (DNA): TGTGCCAGCAGCCCTAACGGGGTTGAGAATCAGCCCCAGCATTTT. It translates to CASSPNGVENQPQHF. Full variable domain (missing parts from reference TRBV2 and TRBJ1-5): EPEVTQTPSHQVTQMGQEVILRCVPISNHLYFYWYRQILGQKVEFLVSFYNNEISEKSEIFDDQFSVERPDGSNFTLKIRSTKLEDSAMYFCASSPNGVENQPQHFGDGTRLSIL.

In its sample, this clonotype was seen a few times. The chain is built from TRBV7-2 and TRBJ2-7; D call uncertain. The ends were cut back, 2 bases at V and 6 bases at J, with 14 bases in the middle. The CDR3 has 14 amino acids. CDR1 and CDR2 (germline): SGHTA, FQGNSA. The DNA of the CDR3 is TGTGCCAGCAGCTTAAGGCCGCCCCCGGGCGAGCAGTACTTC. Translated, it gives CASSLRPPPGEQYF.

Many counts were recorded for this clonotype. As DNA, the CDR3 is TGTGCCAGCAGTCGACTTTTCAATGAGCAGTTCTTC. It encodes CASSRLFNEQFF. The chain uses TRBV6-2 or TRBV6-3 and TRBJ2-1; no reliable D call. This CDR3 is 12 amino acids long. Germline values: CDR1 MNHEY, CDR2 SVGEGT. The germline V and J ends were trimmed by 5 bases and 6 bases, with 8 bases remaining between them.

This clonotype was detected only once. The rearrangement uses TRBV14 and TRBJ2-3; D possibly corresponds to TRBD2 (6 bases). This CDR3 is built from 16 residues. CDR1 and CDR2 from the germline V gene are SGHDN and FVKESK. The ends were cut back, 4 bases at V and 14 bases at J, with 28 bases in the middle. CDR3 DNA: TGTGCCAGCAGCCCAGCCCTGGGGGGTCGGCACAGATACGCGTATTTT. Translating gives CASSPALGGRHRYAYF.

The chain is built from TRBV20-1 and TRBJ2-1; 9 nucleotides match TRBD2. The CDR3 extends over 16 amino acids. The germline V gene encodes CDR1 DFQATT and CDR2 SNEGSKA (reference sequence). Trimming removed 4 bases from V and 7 bases from J; junction bases left unmatched: 14. The CDR3 bases are TGCAGTGCTACAAAACTTAGCGGGAGAAAAGGAAATGAGCAGTTCTTC. Translating gives CSATKLSGRKGNEQFF.

This chain links TRBV5-8 with TRBJ1-1; the match to TRBD1 covers 7 bases. V gave up 3 bases and J gave up 2 bases; unmatched junction bases: 22. Germline V gives CDR1 SGHTS, CDR2 YDEGEE. The CDR3 length is 20 residues. The DNA for the CDR3 is TGTGCCAGCAGCTCGTGGGGGTTTGGGGGACAGCAACTAATAAACACTGAAGCTTTCTTT. It codes for CASSSWGFGGQQLINTEAFF. The full variable domain, in which reference TRBV5-8 and TRBJ1-1 provide the parts outside the CDR3, is EAGVTQSPTHLIKTRGQQATLRCSPISGHTSVYWYQQALGLGLQFLLWYDEGEERNRGNFPPRFSGRQFPNYSSELNVNALELEDSALYLCASSSWGFGGQQLINTEAFFGQGTRLTVV.

The table lists this clonotype with a few counts. J is TRBJ2-7 and V is TRBV7-2, with D possibly being TRBD2 (6 bases). The germline V gene has CDR1 SGHTA and CDR2 FQGNSA. Between the trimmed V and J ends, which lost 6 bases and 4 bases, there was a span of 19 bases. CDR3 length equals 15 residues. The CDR3 is CASSIRSGPGYEQYF. The CDR3 DNA follows: TGTGCCAGCAGTATCCGCAGCGGGCCAGGGTACGAGCAGTACTTC.

V usage is TRBV24-1 and J usage is TRBJ1-4, with D possibly being TRBD1 (6 bases). The CDR3 is made up of 17 amino acids. Trimming took off 2 bases at V and 3 bases at J, with 15 bases between the two ends. The germline CDR1 and CDR2 sequences are KGHDR and SFDVKD. The CDR3 bases are TGTGCCACCAGTGATTCCTTCAACAGGGAGCCTAATGAAAAACTGTTTTTT. This encodes CATSDSFNREPNEKLFF.

This clonotype has only a few counts. The CDR3 is CASSSVGLAGVRYAYF. CDR3 sequence (DNA): TGTGCCAGCAGCTCCGTAGGACTAGCGGGAGTAAGATACGCGTATTTT. The chain combines TRBV11-2 with TRBJ2-3; TRBD2 matches 13 bases. CDR3 length: 16 amino acids. CDR1 and CDR2 (germline): SGHAT, FQNNGV. V lost 4 bases to trimming and J lost 14 bases; unmatched junction nucleotides: 15.

The V and J genes are TRBV18 and TRBJ1-2; 9 nucleotides match TRBD1. The ends lost 1 base at V and 4 bases at J; junction bases unmatched: 4. The germline CDR1 and CDR2 sequences are KGHSH and LQKENI. The length of the CDR3 is 15 residues. CDR3 amino acids: CASSPRQGEIYGYTF. Here the CDR3 DNA reads TGTGCCAGCTCACCACGACAGGGGGAGATCTATGGCTACACCTTC.

The chain has TRBV2 and TRBJ1-5, with unresolved D. The CDR3 has 15 amino acids. Per the germline V gene, CDR1 is SNHLY and CDR2 is FYNNEI. V lost 6 bases and J 5 bases, leaving 17 bases between the germline ends. The CDR3 protein is CASSESRISYQPQHF. CDR3 sequence (DNA): TGTGCCAGCAGCGAATCTAGGATTTCCTATCAGCCCCAGCATTTT. The full variable domain, completed using reference TRBV2 and TRBJ1-5, is EPEVTQTPSHQVTQMGQEVILRCVPISNHLYFYWYRQILGQKVEFLVSFYNNEISEKSEIFDDQFSVERPDGSNFTLKIRSTKLEDSAMYFCASSESRISYQPQHFGDGTRLSIL.

This clonotype has more than one count but fewer than ten. The chain recombines TRBV20-1 with TRBJ2-3; a possible D gene is TRBD2 (6 bases). Looked up from germline, CDR1 is DFQATT and CDR2 is SNEGSKA (reference sequence). The CDR3 consists of 14 residues. V was shortened by 6 bases and J by 5 bases, with 18 bases between the two germline ends. The CDR3 region has the DNA TGCAGTGCCGCGCCTAGCGCTAGGGGAGATACGCAGTATTTT. Encoded protein: CSAAPSARGDTQYF.

The rearrangement joins TRBV27 to TRBJ2-4; possibly TRBD2 for D (7 bases). CDR1 is MNHEY and CDR2 is SMNVEV in the germline V gene (reference sequence). The V and J ends lost 2 bases and 5 bases respectively, with 16 bases between them. The length of the CDR3 is 16 residues. CDR3 DNA: TGTGCCAGCAGTTTAAGGACTCCCGGGGGGCAAAACATTCAGTACTTC. This gives the protein CASSLRTPGGQNIQYF.

This chain uses TRBV11-1 with TRBJ2-3; D possibly corresponds to TRBD2 (6 bases). The CDR3 spans 11 residues. Looked up from germline, CDR1 is SGHAT and CDR2 is FQDESV (reference sequence). V was clipped by 5 bases and J by 14 bases, with 14 bases between them. DNA for the CDR3: TGTGCCAGCAGCCCCGGAGGGGACGCGTATTTT. Translation gives CASSPGGDAYF.

This clonotype was seen more than once but under ten times. CDR3 region: CATSRGAGAYYGYTF. As DNA, the CDR3 is TGTGCCACCAGTCGAGGGGCGGGGGCCTACTATGGCTACACCTTC. V gene TRBV24-1 combines with J gene TRBJ1-2, with D possibly TRBD1 on 6 matching bases. The CDR3 is made up of 15 amino acids. Germline-derived CDR1 and CDR2 are KGHDR and SFDVKD. Trimming removed 6 bases at V and 3 bases at J, with 16 bases between.

V and J are TRBV6-4 and TRBJ1-5; possible D gene TRBD1, 6 bases. Germline V gene lookup returns CDR1 MRHNA and CDR2 SNTAGT. The CDR3 length is 17 residues. The V and J ends lost 6 bases and 0 bases respectively, with 18 bases between them. CDR3 bases: TGTGCCAGCAGACCAACAGGGACACCGTATAGCAATCAGCCCCAGCATTTT. This sequence encodes CASRPTGTPYSNQPQHF.

V is TRBV5-1 and J is TRBJ2-2; D is uncertain. V was clipped by 0 bases and J by 0 bases, with 6 bases between them. Looked up from germline, CDR1 is SGHRS and CDR2 is YFSETQ. This CDR3 region has 15 residues. CDR3 residues: CASSLVDPNTGELFF. For the CDR3, the DNA is TGCGCCAGCAGCTTGGTAGACCCGAACACCGGGGAGCTGTTTTTT.

The chain has TRBV6-5 and TRBJ2-6; D is unclear. Trimming took 0 bases from V and 0 from J, leaving 9 bases between them. There are 17 residues in the CDR3. Per the germline V gene, CDR1 is MNHEY and CDR2 is SVGAGI. Written as DNA, the CDR3 is TGTGCCAGCAGTTACTCCTGGCAGGACTCTGGGGCCAACGTCCTGACTTTC. Translating it yields CASSYSWQDSGANVLTF.

The chain is built from TRBV2 and TRBJ2-5, with TRBD1 as a possible D gene (6 bases). Germline V gives CDR1 SNHLY, CDR2 FYNNEI. The length of the CDR3 is 12 residues. The V end lost 7 bases, the J end lost 5 bases, and 11 bases lay between the germline ends. The CDR3 nucleotides are TGTGCCAGCACCCCAAGGGGGGAGACCCAGTACTTC. Protein: CASTPRGETQYF.

V is TRBV10-3 and J is TRBJ1-2, with 9 bases matching TRBD1. This CDR3 has 14 amino acids. Looked up from germline, CDR1 is ENHRY and CDR2 is SYGVKD. Trimming cost V 4 bases and J 6 bases; bases outside gene matches: 6. CDR3 bases: TGTGCCATCAGTGGAGGAACAGGGGGCGATGGCTACACCTTC. Translated: CAISGGTGGDGYTF.

The chain recombines TRBV28 with TRBJ2-1; 7 nucleotides align to TRBD2. The CDR3 contains 15 residues. Germline loops: CDR1 MDHEN, CDR2 SYDVKM. With 6 bases clipped from V and 1 base from J, the junction kept 6 bases outside the gene matches. The CDR3 DNA reads as TGTGCCAGCAGCCCGAGCGGGGATTCCTACAATGAGCAGTTCTTC. Its protein is CASSPSGDSYNEQFF.

This chain joins TRBV19 and TRBJ1-5; D is ambiguous. The CDR3 covers 15 residues. Trimming cost V 2 bases and J 2 bases, with 10 bases left between them. CDR1 and CDR2 from the germline V gene are LNHDA and SQIVND (reference sequence). The DNA of the CDR3 is TGTGCCAGTAGTATAAAAACTGACGGCAATCAGCCCCAGCATTTT. This encodes CASSIKTDGNQPQHF.

This chain connects TRBV25-1 to TRBJ2-2, with D uncertain. The V and J ends lost 3 bases and 6 bases respectively, with 2 bases between them. This CDR3 region has 11 residues. From germline, CDR1 is MGHDK and CDR2 SYGVNS. The CDR3 DNA reads as TGTGCCAGCAGTGATTCCGGGGAGCTGTTTTTT. This translates into CASSDSGELFF.

This clonotype showed up just a few times. J is TRBJ1-2 and V is TRBV5-1, with 7 bases identical to TRBD1. The CDR3 runs to 13 residues. The V and J ends lost 5 bases and 7 bases, in that order; junction bases with no gene match: 8. Germline V gives CDR1 SGHRS, CDR2 YFSETQ. CDR3 loop: CASSRTGVPGYTF. DNA for the CDR3: TGCGCCAGCAGTCGGACAGGCGTCCCTGGCTACACCTTC. Full variable domain (remainder filled in from reference TRBV5-1 and TRBJ1-2): KAGVTQTPRYLIKTRGQQVTLSCSPISGHRSVSWYQQTPGQGLQFLFEYFSETQRNKGNFPGRFSGRQFSNSRSEMNVSTLELGDSALYLCASSRTGVPGYTFGSGTRLTVV.

This clonotype was counted only a few times. This chain links TRBV9 with TRBJ2-6; D is unresolved. Germline V gene data show CDR1 as SGDLS and CDR2 as YYNGEE. Trimming took off 4 bases at V and 0 bases at J, with 8 bases between the two ends. CDR3 length equals 15 residues. CDR3 region: CASSPLASGANVLTF. The CDR3 region has the DNA TGTGCCAGCAGCCCCCTTGCCTCTGGGGCCAACGTCCTGACTTTC.